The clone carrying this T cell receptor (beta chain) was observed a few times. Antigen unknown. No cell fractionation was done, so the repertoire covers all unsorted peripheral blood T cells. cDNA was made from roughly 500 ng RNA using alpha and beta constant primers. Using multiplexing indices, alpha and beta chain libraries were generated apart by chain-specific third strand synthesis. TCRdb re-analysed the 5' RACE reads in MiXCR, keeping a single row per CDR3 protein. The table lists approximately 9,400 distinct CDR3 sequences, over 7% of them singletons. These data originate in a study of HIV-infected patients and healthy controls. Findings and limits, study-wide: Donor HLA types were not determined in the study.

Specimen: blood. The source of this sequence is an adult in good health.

The chain's CDR3 is CASSLQPGQGYGYTF. The CDR3 DNA is TGTGCCAGCAGCCTACAACCGGGACAGGGTTATGGCTACACCTTC. The J gene is TRBJ1-2, the V gene TRBV12-3 or TRBV12-4; 9 bases fit TRBD1. V was clipped by 6 bases and J by 5 bases; unmatched bases: 10. The CDR3 runs to 15 residues.